This entry is about one T cell receptor beta chain. Primers for the PCR totalled 60 Vbeta and 13 Jbeta. Libraries were prepared by immunoSEQ multiplex PCR; TCRdb keeps only in-frame clonotypes and omits some of them. The sample lists around 300,000 clones, roughly 70% occurring once. Nominally healthy donors provided the samples, though records likely missed some immune exposures. The entry originates in a study of cytomegalovirus exposure and HLA in healthy donors. In the study overall: Most genotyped donors, around 78% of 350 to 500, had Caucasian-associated genetic ancestry.

Source material: PBMCs. The TCR comes from a female donor in good health and CMV-seronegative.

The CDR3 sequence: CASSSGQGREKLFF. The CDR3 bases are TGTGCCAGCAGCTCCGGACAGGGGAGGGAAAAACTGTTTTTT. V gene TRBV5-4 combines with J gene TRBJ1-4, with 9 bases identical to TRBD1. The germline V gene has CDR1 SGHNT and CDR2 YYREEE (reference sequence). The CDR3 spans 14 residues. The trim removed 3 bases at V and 8 bases at J, leaving 5 bases unmatched.